This T cell receptor beta chain was found in a study of regulatory T cells in long-lasting Graves disease. Study-level findings and limits: Persistent Graves' cases showed lower TCR diversity than newly diagnosed cases. Favoring TRBV28, TRBJ1-2 and TRBJ2-5 was a feature seen in persistent disease. Peripheral blood alone, not thyroid tissue, underwent study.

Combining iRepertoire HTBI primers with Arm-PCR of CDR3 regions, the authors built TCR beta libraries. A single record per CDR3 protein comes from TCRdb applying MiXCR to the multiplex PCR reads. The table shows more than 300,000 distinct CDR3 sequences, with approximately 12% occurring only once. This clonotype has a count of ten or more. The target antigen is unknown. The ends lost 1 base at V and 1 base at J; junction bases unmatched: 9. CDR1 and CDR2 (germline): MNHEY, SVGEGT. This CDR3 has 18 amino acids. Regarding time point: newly diagnosed GD, antithyroid drugs for less than 3 months. The TCR library used RNA extracted from PBMCs. These records were also assigned to another study, of T cells in Graves' hyperthyroidism and ophthalmopathy. That work adds: Classification by a 13 V-J model distinguished ophthalmopathy from stable hyperthyroidism.

Source: peripheral blood mononuclear cells (PBMCs), taken at new diagnosis, from a patient treated with antithyroid drugs. The chain couples TRBV6-2 or TRBV6-3 to TRBJ1-5, with 8 positions matching TRBD1. The sequence was collected from a young woman with Graves disease. Here the CDR3 reads CASSYWQGARGSNQPQHF. CDR3 coding DNA: TGTGCCAGCAGTTACTGGCAGGGGGCTCGTGGGAGCAATCAGCCCCAGCATTTT.